Sequencing of this T cell receptor beta chain was carried out in a study of T cell repertoires in cytomegalovirus infection. In the study overall: An indication of both CMV infection and matching HLA type came from public TCR beta signatures.

MiXCR was run by TCRdb on the reads, yielding one entry per CDR3 protein. The table records about 570,000 distinct CDR3 sequences, 35% to 50% of them present only once. A remark on this clonotype: Its antigen is still unknown.

There are 14 residues in the CDR3. The germline V gene has CDR1 SEHNR and CDR2 FQNEAQ (reference sequence). Trimming took 7 bases from V and 8 from J, leaving 20 bases between them. Overall study findings and caveats: Ex vivo, HLA-C-restricted CMV-specific TCR beta clonotypes prevailed over the rest of the response.

The specimen comprised cultured PBMCs, sampled from culture after CMV antigen stimulation. V is TRBV7-9 and J is TRBJ1-1; D possibly corresponds to TRBD1 (5 bases). The TCR was taken from a human donor in good health (CMV status not recorded). Some clones in this sample may be carry-over from other donors' samples. The CDR3 nucleotides read TGTGCCAGCACCCTCGCGGGGCACCCACTCGAAGCTTTCTTT. This encodes CASTLAGHPLEAFF.